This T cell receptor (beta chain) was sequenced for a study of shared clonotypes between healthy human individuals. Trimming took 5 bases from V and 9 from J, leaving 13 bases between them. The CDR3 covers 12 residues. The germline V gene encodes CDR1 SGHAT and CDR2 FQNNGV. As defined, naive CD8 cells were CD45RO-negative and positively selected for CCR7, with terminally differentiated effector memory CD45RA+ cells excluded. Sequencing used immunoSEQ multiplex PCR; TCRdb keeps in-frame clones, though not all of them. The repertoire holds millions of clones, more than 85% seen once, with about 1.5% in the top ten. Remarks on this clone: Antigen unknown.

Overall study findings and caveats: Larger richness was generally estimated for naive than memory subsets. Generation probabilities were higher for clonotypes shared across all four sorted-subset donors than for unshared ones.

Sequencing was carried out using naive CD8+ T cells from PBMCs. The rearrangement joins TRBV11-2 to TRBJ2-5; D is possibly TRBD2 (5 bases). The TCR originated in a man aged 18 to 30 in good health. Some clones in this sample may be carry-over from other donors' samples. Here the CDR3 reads CASSGGVAAQYF. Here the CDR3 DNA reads TGTGCCAGCAGCGGAGGCGTGGCGGCCCAGTACTTC. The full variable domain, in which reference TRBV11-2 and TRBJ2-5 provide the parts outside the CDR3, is EAGVAQSPRYKIIEKRQSVAFWCNPISGHATLYWYQQILGQGPKLLIQFQNNGVVDDSQLPKDRFSAERLKGVDSTLKIQPAKLEDSAVYLCASSGGVAAQYFGPGTRLLVL.